These 28 T cell receptor beta chains originate from one sample sequenced in a study of Graves' ophthalmopathy and Graves' hyperthyroidism. Amplification of TCR beta CDR3 regions used RNA transcripts. The first-round RT-PCR employed HTBI primers together with the Qiagen OneStep RT-PCR kit. A multiplex PCR was then performed as the second round. TCRdb used MiXCR to reprocess the multiplex PCR reads, holding one entry per CDR3 protein. The sample lists 500,000 to 700,000 distinct CDR3 sequences; less than 45% were seen once. Sequencing was carried out using peripheral blood or thyroid tissue (not recorded which). These receptors all come from an adult man with Graves' hyperthyroidism.

The chain carries TRBV7-8 and TRBJ1-2; 9 nucleotides agree with TRBD1. Germline CDR1 and CDR2: SGHVS and FQNEAQ. The CDR3 length is 15 residues. Losses at the gene ends were 1 base for V and 3 bases for J; bases not matched to a gene: 3. CDR3 DNA sequence: TGTGCCAGCAGCTTAGAACAGGGGGCGTACTATGGCTACACCTTC. This gives the protein CASSLEQGAYYGYTF.

This chain connects TRBV2 to TRBJ1-3; D is unresolved. The ends were cut back, 6 bases at V and 0 bases at J, with 12 bases in the middle. Looked up from germline, CDR1 is SNHLY and CDR2 is FYNNEI. The CDR3 consists of 15 residues. The CDR3 DNA follows: TGTGCCAGCAGACCCCCGCCACTCTCTGGAAACACCATATATTTT. Its translation is CASRPPPLSGNTIYF.

This clonotype was seen at least ten times. V gene TRBV6-5 combines with J gene TRBJ2-7; 7 bases line up with TRBD1. The CDR3 extends over 15 amino acids. Per the germline V gene, CDR1 is MNHEY and CDR2 is SVGAGI. V gave up 6 bases and J gave up 2 bases; unmatched junction bases: 10. The CDR3 nucleotides are TGTGCCAGCAGAAAGGGGACAGTGGGGGCCTACGAGCAGTACTTC. As protein: CASRKGTVGAYEQYF.

The chain uses TRBV4-1 and TRBJ2-7; D perhaps matches TRBD1 (6 bases). The CDR3 loop spans 15 amino acids. V was clipped by 4 bases and J by 2 bases, with 15 bases between them. From germline, CDR1 is MGHRA and CDR2 YSYEKL. The CDR3 region has the DNA TGCGCCAGCAGCCTAGAGGACAGAGGGGCCTACGAGCAGTACTTC. Residues: CASSLEDRGAYEQYF.

This clonotype appeared many times. The genes are TRBV12-3 or TRBV12-4 and TRBJ2-5, with a weak D call TRBD2 (6 bases). This CDR3 has 13 amino acids. Trimming removed 6 bases at V and 5 bases at J, with 13 bases between. This CDR3 is CASSSGGGETQYF. The CDR3 nucleotides read TGTGCCAGCAGCTCCGGTGGGGGGGAGACCCAGTACTTC.

To note about this clonotype: One base away lies a much larger clone, so this may be a sequencing read error. V usage is TRBV11-2 and J usage is TRBJ2-2; 12 bases map to TRBD1. The CDR3 is made up of 16 amino acids. Germline values: CDR1 SGHAT, CDR2 FQNNGV. CDR3 bases: TGTGCCAGCAGCTCGGGGACAGGGGGCTTCTCCGGGGAGCTGGTTTTT. This encodes CASSSGTGGFSGELVF.

Here the CDR3 DNA reads TGCAGCGTTGAAGAACCGGGACAGGGGAATGAGCAGTACTTC. Its translation is CSVEEPGQGNEQYF. The rearrangement links TRBV29-1 to TRBJ2-7; TRBD1 matches at 10 bases. CDR1 and CDR2 from the germline V gene are SQVTM and ANQGSEA. The CDR3 contains 14 residues. Germline trimming cut 0 bases from V and 7 bases from J; bases unmatched to any gene: 6.

DNA of the CDR3: TGCAGTGCTAACGGACGGACCTACGAGCAGTACTTC. Its translation: CSANGRTYEQYF. The V gene is TRBV20-1, the J gene TRBJ2-7; D is uncertain. V lost 4 bases and J lost 2, with 9 bases in between. Germline CDR1 DFQATT, CDR2 SNEGSKA (reference sequence). CDR3 length: 12 residues.

This clonotype has a count of ten or more. This sequence joins TRBV20-1 and TRBJ1-5; no firm D call. Trimming stripped 6 bases from V and 6 bases from J, with 12 bases between. CDR1 is DFQATT and CDR2 is SNEGSKA in the germline V gene (reference sequence). The CDR3 has 12 amino acids. The CDR3 sequence: CSAGERGQPQHF. Here the CDR3 DNA reads TGCAGTGCCGGGGAGCGGGGTCAGCCCCAGCATTTT.

Ten or more counts support this clonotype. The gene calls are TRBV7-9 and TRBJ2-5; 10 bases align to TRBD2. This CDR3 is 15 amino acids long. Germline assignment: CDR1 SEHNR and CDR2 FQNEAQ (reference sequence). Trimming at V came to 3 bases and at J to 2 bases, leaving 3 bases not matched to a gene. The chain's CDR3 is CASSLASGGQETQYF. The CDR3 bases are TGTGCCAGCAGCTTGGCTAGCGGGGGACAAGAGACCCAGTACTTC.

The gene calls are TRBV19 and TRBJ2-2, with 9 bases aligning to TRBD1. V lost 4 bases to trimming and J lost 6 bases; unmatched junction nucleotides: 6. The CDR3 is made up of 15 amino acids. Germline V gene data show CDR1 as LNHDA and CDR2 as SQIVND (reference sequence). The CDR3 DNA reads TGTGCCAGTAGTAGGGGACAGGGCGTTCCCGGGGAGCTGTTTTTT. This sequence encodes CASSRGQGVPGELFF. Full variable domain (outside the CDR3, taken from reference TRBV19 and TRBJ2-2): DGGITQSPKYLFRKEGQNVTLSCEQNLNHDAMYWYRQDPGQGLRLIYYSQIVNDFQKGDIAEGYSVSREKKESFPLTVTSAQKNPTAFYLCASSRGQGVPGELFFGEGSRLTVL.

Concerning this clonotype itself: This may be a read error, as it is one base from a much larger clone. V usage is TRBV3-1 and J usage is TRBJ2-7, with a possible D match to TRBD1 (5 bases). In germline, CDR1 is LGHDT, CDR2 YNNKEL (reference sequence). This CDR3 comprises 13 residues. Written as DNA, the CDR3 is TGTGCCAGCAGCAAGGGGCCCCTCTACGAGCGGTACTTC. As protein: CASSKGPLYERYF.

This clonotype was recorded a few times. The J gene is TRBJ1-1, the V gene TRBV29-1; 10 bases match TRBD1. The V and J ends lost 3 bases and 2 bases, in that order; junction bases with no gene match: 6. The CDR3 is 15 residues long. Germline assignment: CDR1 SQVTM and CDR2 ANQGSEA. In DNA form, the CDR3 reads TGCAGCGTTGAGGACAGGGGGGGATCCAACACTGAAGCTTTCTTT. As protein: CSVEDRGGSNTEAFF.

V and J are TRBV24-1 and TRBJ2-3; D might be TRBD2 (6 bases). The CDR3 runs to 16 residues. Trimming removed 6 bases from V and 4 bases from J, with 19 bases in between. Germline-derived CDR1 and CDR2 are KGHDR and SFDVKD. The CDR3 DNA reads as TGTGCCACCAGTAGCGTGCGGGACTTCACGGCAGATACGCAGTATTTT. As protein: CATSSVRDFTADTQYF.

The chain combines TRBV3-1 with TRBJ2-7; 7 nucleotides agree with TRBD2. This CDR3 region has 14 residues. Trimming cost V 4 bases and J 3 bases; bases outside gene matches: 6. Per germline, CDR1 LGHDT and CDR2 YNNKEL (reference sequence). In DNA, the CDR3 is TGTGCCAGCAGCCGGGCTAGCGGTAACTACGAGCAGTACTTC. Translation: CASSRASGNYEQYF.

With regard to this clonotype: A much larger clonotype is one base distant, so this may be a read error. This chain joins TRBV6-5 and TRBJ1-3; D possibly corresponds to TRBD1 (6 bases). The CDR3 is made up of 16 amino acids. The germline CDR1 and CDR2 sequences are MNHEY and SVGAGI. DNA of the CDR3: TGTGCCAGCAGACCCCGGACAGCAACCTCTGGAGACACCATATATTTT. It codes for CASRPRTATSGDTIYF.

The rearrangement links TRBV7-2 to TRBJ2-5; D possibly uses TRBD1 or TRBD2 (6 bases each). Germline-derived CDR1 and CDR2 are SGHTA and FQGNSA. The V end was cut by 8 bases, the J end by 2 bases, with 39 bases between. The CDR3 length is 22 residues. CDR3 nucleotide sequence: TGTGCCAGCGCACTGAGGCATCACAGCGCGGCTAGCGAGGGGGGACATCAAGAGACCCAGTACTTC. Encoded protein: CASALRHHSAASEGGHQETQYF. The complete variable domain, with remaining parts taken from reference TRBV7-2 and TRBJ2-5, reads GAGVSQSPSNKVTEKGKDVELRCDPISGHTALYWYRQSLGQGLEFLIYFQGNSAPDKSGLPSDRFSAERTGGSVSTLTIQRTQQEDSAVYLCASALRHHSAASEGGHQETQYFGPGTRLLVL.

The V and J genes are TRBV10-2 and TRBJ2-7, with TRBD1 matching 8 bases. Germline V gene data show CDR1 as WSHSY and CDR2 as SAAADI. V lost 0 bases, J lost 7 bases, and 11 bases stayed unmatched. This CDR3 contains 16 residues. The CDR3 spells CASSESGQGAYNEQYF. The CDR3 DNA is TGCGCCAGCAGTGAGTCGGGGCAGGGGGCCTACAATGAGCAGTACTTC.

This clonotype was seen only a few times. The gene calls are TRBV29-1 and TRBJ2-7; 8 nucleotides agree with TRBD1. The germline gives CDR1 SQVTM, CDR2 ANQGSEA. Trimming at V came to 8 bases and at J to 0 bases, leaving 6 bases not matched to a gene. The CDR3 has 13 amino acids. DNA for the CDR3: TGCAGCTTGGATGGACAGGGCTCCTACGAGCAGTACTTC. The encoded protein is CSLDGQGSYEQYF.

The V call is TRBV20-1, the J call TRBJ2-7; 7 positions agree with TRBD1. The germline V gene has CDR1 DFQATT and CDR2 SNEGSKA (reference sequence). This CDR3 has 15 amino acids. The J segment lost 0 bases and the V segment lost 6 bases, leaving 11 bases of the junction unmatched. The CDR3 is CSASKTGTASYEQYF. CDR3 sequence (DNA): TGCAGTGCCAGCAAAACCGGGACAGCCTCCTACGAGCAGTACTTC.

The chain combines TRBV20-1 with TRBJ2-3; 7 bases agree with TRBD1. The CDR3 covers 14 residues. Germline CDR1 DFQATT, CDR2 SNEGSKA (reference sequence). With V trimmed by 1 base and J by 2 bases, 3 bases remained unmatched. The CDR3 nucleotides read TGCAGTGCTAGAGGACAGGGTAACACAGATACGCAGTATTTT. This sequence encodes CSARGQGNTDTQYF.

The CDR3 nucleotides are TGTGCCACCAGCAGAGATGTCCCAGGGCCAAACTATGGCTACACCTTC. It specifies CATSRDVPGPNYGYTF. The genes are TRBV15 and TRBJ1-2, with D possibly TRBD1 on 5 matching bases. Trimming stripped 0 bases from V and 2 bases from J, with 13 bases between. The CDR3 has 16 amino acids. Germline loops: CDR1 LNHNV, CDR2 YYDKDF (reference sequence). Drawing the rest from reference TRBV15 and TRBJ1-2, the complete variable domain is DAMVIQNPRYQVTQFGKPVTLSCSQTLNHNVMYWYQQKSSQAPKLLFHYYDKDFNNEADTPDNFQSRRPNTSFCFLDIRSPGLGDTAMYLCATSRDVPGPNYGYTFGSGTRLTVV.

On this clonotype itself: The junction departs from germline at one end; a sequencing error may be responsible. The J gene is TRBJ2-2, the V gene TRBV5-1, with D maybe TRBD1 (6 bases). The germline gives CDR1 SGHRS, CDR2 YFSETQ. The CDR3 is 17 residues long. CDR3 sequence: CASSLWWTDSNTGELFF. CDR3 nucleotide sequence: TGTGCCAGCAGCTTGTGGTGGACAGACTCGAACACCGGGGAGCTGTTTTTT. The full variable domain, its missing parts supplied by reference TRBV5-1 and TRBJ2-2, is KAGVTQTPRYLIKTRGQQVTLSCSPISGHRSVSWYQQTPGQGLQFLFEYFSETQRNKGNFPGRFSGRQFSNSRSEMNVSTLELGDSALYLCASSLWWTDSNTGELFFGEGSRLTVL.

The chain joins TRBV7-9 to TRBJ1-6; TRBD1 agrees at 7 bases. CDR1 is SEHNR and CDR2 is FQNEAQ in the germline V gene (reference sequence). Losses at the gene ends were 5 bases for V and 12 bases for J; bases not matched to a gene: 7. The CDR3 consists of 13 residues. CDR3: CASSIGQVGPLHF. The CDR3 coding sequence is TGTGCCAGCAGCATAGGACAGGTCGGACCCCTCCACTTT.

The chain carries TRBV12-3 or TRBV12-4 and TRBJ1-2; D perhaps matches TRBD1 (5 bases). Between the trimmed V and J ends, which lost 6 bases and 8 bases, there was a span of 16 bases. This CDR3 has 13 amino acids. The CDR3 DNA sequence: TGTGCCAGCAGCCCCGGGACTAGCGGGGGCTACACCTTC. Its translation: CASSPGTSGGYTF.

The chain joins TRBV24-1 to TRBJ2-5; 12 positions match TRBD2. The V and J ends lost 3 bases and 3 bases, in that order; junction bases with no gene match: 4. In germline, CDR1 is KGHDR, CDR2 SFDVKD. The CDR3 extends over 16 amino acids. CDR3 loop: CATSDRRLAGEETQYF. The CDR3 nucleotides read TGTGCCACCAGTGATAGAAGACTAGCGGGAGAAGAGACCCAGTACTTC.

This clonotype occurred many times. The chain has TRBV11-2 and TRBJ1-6, with unresolved D. The CDR3 is 14 amino acids. The germline gives CDR1 SGHAT, CDR2 FQNNGV. V shed 3 bases and J shed 6 bases, with 9 bases lying between them. This CDR3 reads CASSFGRGNSPLHF. CDR3 nucleotides: TGTGCCAGCAGCTTCGGACGGGGTAATTCACCCCTCCACTTT.

This clonotype was seen repeatedly, ten times or more. V is TRBV4-1 and J is TRBJ1-1; no clear D gene. The germline V gene encodes CDR1 MGHRA and CDR2 YSYEKL. CDR3 size: 14 residues. Trimming took 1 base from V and 4 from J, leaving 10 bases between them. The CDR3 region is CASSQAGTGTEAFF. The CDR3 DNA sequence: TGCGCCAGCAGCCAAGCAGGTACGGGCACTGAAGCTTTCTTT.